This T cell receptor beta chain appears in the sequencing data of a study of response to subunit inactivated influenza vaccine. TCRdb processed the RT-PCR reads anew with MiXCR; each CDR3 protein has one entry. The sample yields approximately 520,000 distinct CDR3 sequences, 16% seen once. This clonotype came up a few times. The CDR3 consists of 14 residues. In germline, CDR1 is ENHRY, CDR2 SYGVKD. The J segment lost 7 bases and the V segment lost 5 bases, leaving 6 bases of the junction unmatched. This clonotype was obtained from a man aged 50 to 69 who received an inactivated influenza vaccine. This specimen consisted of CD4+ T cells sorted from PBMCs, obtained around 25 months after vaccination. The V gene is TRBV10-3, the J gene TRBJ2-2; 8 bases are shared with TRBD1. The CDR3 here is CAISRTQGVGELFF. CDR3 bases: TGTGCCATCAGTAGAACACAGGGGGTCGGGGAGCTGTTTTTT.